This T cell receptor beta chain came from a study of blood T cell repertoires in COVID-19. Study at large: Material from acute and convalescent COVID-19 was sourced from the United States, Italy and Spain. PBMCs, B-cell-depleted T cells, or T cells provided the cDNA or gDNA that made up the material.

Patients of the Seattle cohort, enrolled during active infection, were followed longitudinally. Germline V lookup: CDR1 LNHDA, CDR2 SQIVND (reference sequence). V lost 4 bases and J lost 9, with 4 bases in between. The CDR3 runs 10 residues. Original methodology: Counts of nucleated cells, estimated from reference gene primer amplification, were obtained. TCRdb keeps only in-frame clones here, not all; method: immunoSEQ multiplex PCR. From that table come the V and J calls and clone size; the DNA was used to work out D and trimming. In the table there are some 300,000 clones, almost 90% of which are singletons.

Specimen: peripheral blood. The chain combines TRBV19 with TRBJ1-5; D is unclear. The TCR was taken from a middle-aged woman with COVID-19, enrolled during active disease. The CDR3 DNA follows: TGTGCCAGTAGTACCGGGCCCCAGCATTTT. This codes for CASSTGPQHF.